The T cell receptor beta chain described here comes from a study of tissue T cells after allogeneic stem cell transplantation. Data came from immunoSEQ multiplex PCR; TCRdb stores just in-frame clones and leaves some out. This sample has some 17,000 clones, with roughly 70% found just once. General study findings and limits: Anatomically similar tissues had similar TCR repertoires within each patient. Which tissue TCRs were alloreactive or antigen-specific was not determined. Some clones might be persisting host cells. Motif-based clustering found tissue-specific repertoire signatures shared across patients, though few clones were shared. Only a limited share of tissue TCRs appeared in blood or spleen.

Comments on this clone: The antigen is undetermined. Here the gene names and germline are mouse. The read terminates 1 residue ahead of where the CDR3 ends, so the germline J gene completes it.

V lost 0 bases to trimming and J lost 1 base, with 4 bases between them. The CDR3 is made up of 14 amino acids. Germline V gene data show CDR1 as FNHDT and CDR2 as SITEND (reference sequence). This chain links TRBV19 with TRBJ2-2; D unresolved. This TCR came from a female BALB/c mouse in good health. The mouse strain carries the MHC haplotype H2-d. The specimen was spleen. The covered CDR3 bases are TGTGCCAGCAGTATAGACAAAAACACCGGGCAGCTCTAC. Protein: CASSIDKNTGQLY. The full CDR3 sequence reads CASSIDKNTGQLYF.